This TCR beta chain was sequenced during a study of shared clonotypes between healthy human individuals (dated by TCRdb to 2018 to 2020). The study in broad terms: The cohort included a few men and a couple of women between 18 and 49 years of age. Different laboratories and diverse techniques were used to prepare libraries and sequence TCR repertoires, to increase sequencing depth and limit assay-specific biases. Blood TCR repertoires of five healthy adults were deeply sequenced to estimate repertoire size and the extent of clonotype sharing between individuals. Between about 0.8 and 9.5 billion PBMCs per donor were obtained by leukapheresis.

From the cysteine up to the phenylalanine, the CDR3 has a length of 15 residues. The sequence is cut down to CDR3 DNA, 45 bases in frame from base 1. The CDR1 and CDR2 encoded by the germline V gene are SGHTA and FQGTGA. Trimming removed 4 bases from V and 4 bases from J; the gene matches leave 8 bases unexplained. On this clone: Its recognized antigen is unknown. The input lacks base qualities; no much larger clone sits a single base away.

TCR CDR3 regions were amplified from genomic DNA by multiplex PCR using the deep immunoSEQ assay. Extracted genomic DNA from each cell subset was distributed evenly across all wells of several immunoSEQ 96-well plates, and each plate was treated as a replicate. For unsorted PBMC, 250 to 300 ng of genomic DNA, equivalent to roughly 30,000 T cell genomes, went into each replicate PCR. Unsorted PBMC genomic DNA was sequenced across ten immunoSEQ deep assay plates. The purified libraries were quantified using a Qubit 3.0 fluorometer, sized with a Bioanalyzer 2100, and then quantified again using the KAPA Library Quantification kit. Each immunoSEQ 96-well plate was sequenced on its own single-read 150-cycle Illumina NextSeq 550 flow cell. As for the authors' bioinformatics: Because the immunoSEQ output included only junctional sequences and no quality scores, the filtering could not be the same as the filtering used for full-length reads. To assign V/J genes and CDR3, sequences were annotated against IMGT germline references using PyIR, a Python wrapper for IgBLAST v1.9. Reads were removed for weak V/J assignments (E-value above 1e-6), missing CDR3, stop codons, out-of-frame junctions, or ambiguous translated residues. A V3J clonotype was defined by an identical inferred V gene, J gene, and CDR3 amino acid sequence. The percentage overlap between two repertoires was calculated by dividing the number of shared unique clonotypes by the size of the smaller repertoire. Three approaches were used to assess repertoire richness: RTK rarefaction, the Chao1 estimator, and Recon v2.1 estimates of unobserved clonotypes. TCRdb's version of the immuneACCESS table is confined to in-frame rearrangements and falls short of the full clone set. An unresolved V gene accounts for under half of the shortfall where checked; the remainder is of unknown origin. Clone size and the V and J calls come from that table; the DNA yielded D and trimming. Recorded for this sample are some 510,000 clones; 60% to 85% of them occurred a single time. 10% to 15% of the sample belongs to the ten largest clones.

The donors were healthy, HIV-negative adults with no recently reported acute infections or vaccinations. Only Caucasian adults living in Nashville, Tennessee, USA were represented among the donors. For unsorted samples, 90 million or so PBMCs were counted and genomic DNA was extracted with the QIAamp DNA Blood Mini kit. After blood collection by leukapheresis, PBMCs were isolated using Ficoll-Histopaque density gradient centrifugation and then cryopreserved in the vapor phase of liquid nitrogen. The paper's findings and limits, for the study overall: The genetic and exposure-history diversity represented was limited by the small number of donors. Pairwise subsampling led to the expectation that sequencing depth would affect the degree of clonotype sharing among donors. Sampling was restricted to blood, and TCR repertoires in tissues likely differ from the TCR repertoires found in blood.

Sequencing input: PBMCs. The TCR comes from a woman between 40 and 55 years old in good health. Some clones in this sample may be carry-over from other donors' samples. This sequence uses TRBV7-3 and TRBJ1-2, with 8 bases aligning to TRBD1. CDR3 region: CASSSWTGNVYGYTF. The sequenced DNA: TGTGCCAGCAGCTCTTGGACAGGGAACGTCTATGGCTACACCTTC.